One and the same sample provided the 32 T cell receptor beta chains below, sequenced in a study of PD-1 blockade in classical Hodgkin lymphoma. Assay used: immunoSEQ multiplex PCR; TCRdb lists only in-frame clones, some missing. Of over 85,000 clones listed, 81% were seen once; the top ten hold around 17%. Each patient experienced a relapse that followed autologous stem cell transplantation, and brentuximab vedotin exposure varied. The specimen comprised peripheral blood mononuclear cells (PBMCs), sampled before the second cycle of nivolumab. The source of these receptors is a human donor with classical Hodgkin lymphoma.

The chain combines TRBV14 with TRBJ2-5, with 7 bases matching TRBD2. Trimming took 3 bases from V and 4 from J; bases not matched to a gene: 5. CDR1 and CDR2 from the germline V gene are SGHDN and FVKESK. This CDR3 is 14 amino acids long. The CDR3 reads CASSHLGEGETQYF. CDR3 in DNA: TGTGCCAGCAGCCATCTAGGGGAGGGAGAGACCCAGTACTTC. Full variable domain (outside the CDR3, taken from reference TRBV14 and TRBJ2-5): EAGVTQFPSHSVIEKGQTVTLRCDPISGHDNLYWYRRVMGKEIKFLLHFVKESKQDESGMPNNRFLAERTGGTYSTLKVQPAELEDSGVYFCASSHLGEGETQYFGPGTRLLVL.

The count of this clone is one. The V call is TRBV5-5, the J call TRBJ2-2, with TRBD1 identical over 8 bases. J lost 6 bases, V lost 0 bases, and 4 bases had no gene match. The CDR3 extends over 15 amino acids. From germline, CDR1 is SGHKS and CDR2 YYEKEE (reference sequence). CDR3: CASSLGTGWAGELFF. CDR3 sequence (DNA): TGTGCCAGCAGCTTGGGGACAGGGTGGGCCGGGGAGCTGTTTTTT.

The chain recombines TRBV30 with TRBJ2-1, with 12 positions matching TRBD2. Germline values: CDR1 GTSNPN, CDR2 SVGIG (reference sequence). The ends lost 5 bases at V and 3 bases at J; junction bases unmatched: 8. This CDR3 is 16 amino acids long. DNA of the CDR3: TGTGCCTGGGGGCTAGCGGGAGGGCCTCGCTACAATGAGCAGTTCTTC. Its translation: CAWGLAGGPRYNEQFF. The full variable domain, its missing parts supplied by reference TRBV30 and TRBJ2-1, is SQTIHQWPATLVQPVGSPLSLECTVEGTSNPNLYWYRQAAGRGLQLLFYSVGIGQISSEVPQNLSASRPQDRQFILSSKKLLLSDSGFYLCAWGLAGGPRYNEQFFGPGTRLTVL.

The chain joins TRBV7-3 to TRBJ2-7; D gene uncertain. There are 13 residues in the CDR3. The germline gives CDR1 SGHTA, CDR2 FQGTGA. Trimming stripped 3 bases from V and 2 bases from J, with 8 bases between. In DNA form, the CDR3 reads TGTGCCAGCAGCTTTGGTAAAACCTACGAGCAGTACTTC. The encoded protein is CASSFGKTYEQYF.

The genes are TRBV11-2 and TRBJ2-2; 7 nucleotides line up with TRBD2. V was pared by 5 bases and J by 7 bases, with 13 bases of the junction left unmatched. The CDR3 extends over 16 amino acids. In germline, CDR1 is SGHAT, CDR2 FQNNGV. The chain's CDR3 is CASSPNWWERGGELFF. CDR3 bases: TGTGCCAGCAGCCCCAACTGGTGGGAGCGGGGCGGGGAGCTGTTTTTT.

This chain joins TRBV6-1 and TRBJ2-7; no reliable D call. Germline V gene sequence: CDR1 MNHNS, CDR2 SASEGT. Trimming took off 6 bases at V and 4 bases at J, with 7 bases between the two ends. The CDR3 runs to 11 residues. The CDR3 DNA sequence: TGTGCCAGCAGAGCCACTTACGAGCAGTACTTC. Protein sequence: CASRATYEQYF.

The chain joins TRBV5-1 to TRBJ2-1; 14 bases map to TRBD2. The CDR3 runs to 17 residues. The germline CDR1 and CDR2 sequences are SGHRS and YFSETQ. Germline trimming cut 4 bases from V and 6 bases from J; bases unmatched to any gene: 9. DNA for the CDR3: TGCGCCAGCAGCGGGGGACTAGCGGGAGTTTCGGGCAATGAGCAGTTCTTC. This encodes CASSGGLAGVSGNEQFF.

This chain links TRBV7-2 with TRBJ2-3; TRBD2 agrees at 9 bases. After removal of 5 bases from V and 4 bases from J, the junction contained 10 bases not matched to a gene. Germline CDR1 is SGHTA and CDR2 is FQGNSA. The CDR3 is made up of 16 amino acids. The CDR3 coding sequence is TGTGCCAGCAGCCCTCCCGGACTAGCGATTGCAGATACGCAGTATTTT. Residues: CASSPPGLAIADTQYF.

The gene calls are TRBV7-2 and TRBJ1-1, with D possibly being TRBD1 (6 bases). The germline gives CDR1 SGHTA, CDR2 FQGNSA. This CDR3 is built from 14 residues. Trimming took 5 bases from V and 3 from J, leaving 13 bases between them. The CDR3 region has the DNA TGTGCCAGCAGCCCCCAGGGGCGGGACACTGAAGCTTTCTTT. Its protein is CASSPQGRDTEAFF. The full variable domain, in which reference TRBV7-2 and TRBJ1-1 provide the parts outside the CDR3, is GAGVSQSPSNKVTEKGKDVELRCDPISGHTALYWYRQSLGQGLEFLIYFQGNSAPDKSGLPSDRFSAERTGGSVSTLTIQRTQQEDSAVYLCASSPQGRDTEAFFGQGTRLTVV.

The rearrangement uses TRBV4-3 and TRBJ2-7; 7 nucleotides align to TRBD2. The V segment lost 1 base and the J segment 7 bases; nucleotides outside the gene matches: 7. The CDR3 extends over 14 amino acids. Germline V gene data show CDR1 as LGHNA and CDR2 as YSLEER. Here the CDR3 DNA reads TGCGCCAGCAGCCAAGGCCCGGGAGGATGGGAGCAGTACTTC. Translation gives CASSQGPGGWEQYF.

This clone rates as medium-sized. CDR3 protein: CASRVTGGTGAEAFF. DNA of the CDR3: TGTGCCAGTAGGGTCACCGGCGGGACGGGGGCTGAAGCTTTCTTT. The V call is TRBV19, the J call TRBJ1-1, with TRBD1 as a possible D gene (5 bases). The V end lost 6 bases, the J end lost 6 bases, and 20 bases lay between the germline ends. The germline V gene has CDR1 LNHDA and CDR2 SQIVND (reference sequence). The CDR3 length is 15 residues.

The chain combines TRBV19 with TRBJ1-1, with D possibly matching TRBD1 (6 bases). Per the germline V gene, CDR1 is LNHDA and CDR2 is SQIVND (reference sequence). Trimming removed 5 bases from V and 4 bases from J, with 11 bases in between. There are 13 residues in the CDR3. In DNA, the CDR3 is TGTGCCAGTAGTGTTAACAGGGTCACTGAAGCTTTCTTT. This gives the protein CASSVNRVTEAFF. The variable domain in full, with the rest retrieved from reference TRBV19 and TRBJ1-1, is DGGITQSPKYLFRKEGQNVTLSCEQNLNHDAMYWYRQDPGQGLRLIYYSQIVNDFQKGDIAEGYSVSREKKESFPLTVTSAQKNPTAFYLCASSVNRVTEAFFGQGTRLTVV.

The chain joins TRBV28 to TRBJ1-3; 9 nucleotides agree with TRBD1. CDR1 is MDHEN, CDR2 SYDVKM, per germline. The CDR3 length is 16 residues. The ends lost 2 bases at V and 3 bases at J; junction bases unmatched: 5. CDR3 in amino acids: CASSLTGQGLGNTIYF. Written as DNA, the CDR3 is TGTGCCAGCAGTTTAACGGGACAGGGCCTTGGAAACACCATATATTTT.

The V and J genes are TRBV20-1 and TRBJ2-7; weak D call: TRBD1 (5 bases). CDR3 length: 11 amino acids. The V gene lost 6 bases and the J gene lost 6 bases, with 12 bases spanning the gap. Germline CDR1 reads DFQATT; CDR2 reads SNEGSKA (reference sequence). The CDR3 nucleotides read TGCAGTGCCCAGGGCAGGTTCGAGCAGTACTTC. Its protein product is CSAQGRFEQYF.

The rearrangement joins TRBV19 to TRBJ2-2; D remains ambiguous. Germline CDR1 LNHDA, CDR2 SQIVND (reference sequence). V lost 3 bases to trimming and J lost 2 bases, with 7 bases between them. The CDR3 has 14 residues. The CDR3: CASSMGINTGELFF. In DNA, the CDR3 is TGTGCCAGTAGTATGGGGATTAACACCGGGGAGCTGTTTTTT.

This chain connects TRBV4-2 to TRBJ2-7, with D uncertain. The V and J ends lost 5 bases and 4 bases respectively, with 9 bases between them. This CDR3 is 12 amino acids long. Germline values: CDR1 LGHNA, CDR2 YNFKEQ. The DNA for the CDR3 is TGTGCCAGCAGCTTGGAAAAGTACGAGCAGTACTTC. Translating it yields CASSLEKYEQYF.

The chain uses TRBV6-1 and TRBJ2-7; 11 nucleotides align to TRBD2. The CDR3 has 14 amino acids. Germline assignment: CDR1 MNHNS and CDR2 SASEGT. J lost 1 base, V lost 9 bases, and 5 bases had no gene match. This chain's CDR3 is CASRLAGGSYEQYF. Here the CDR3 DNA reads TGTGCCAGTCGGCTAGCGGGGGGTTCCTACGAGCAGTACTTC.

The chain employs TRBV7-9 and TRBJ1-3; unclear D gene. Germline loops: CDR1 SEHNR, CDR2 FQNEAQ (reference sequence). CDR3 size: 14 residues. With 5 bases removed from V and 0 bases from J, the gap between germline ends came to 8 bases. The CDR3 DNA is TGTGCCAGCAGCCCTCGGCGCTCTGGAAACACCATATATTTT. It encodes CASSPRRSGNTIYF.

The genes are TRBV7-2 and TRBJ1-1, with D perhaps matching TRBD1 (5 bases). Per germline, CDR1 SGHTA and CDR2 FQGNSA. The CDR3 sequence is 16 residues long. V was shortened by 1 base and J by 1 base, with 13 bases between the two germline ends. CDR3 in DNA: TGTGCCAGCAGCTTAGTAGGTTGGGGCCGGAACACTGAAGCTTTCTTT. Translated: CASSLVGWGRNTEAFF.

The chain links TRBV19 to TRBJ1-5; the match to TRBD1 covers 9 bases. The germline gives CDR1 LNHDA, CDR2 SQIVND (reference sequence). CDR3 length: 14 amino acids. The V segment lost 5 bases and the J segment 7 bases; nucleotides outside the gene matches: 6. CDR3 DNA: TGTGCCAGTAGTTCAACAGGGGGCGGGCAGCCCCAGCATTTT. This gives the protein CASSSTGGGQPQHF.

This chain connects TRBV10-2 to TRBJ1-5; D possibly corresponds to TRBD1 (5 bases). Trimming stripped 3 bases from V and 1 base from J, with 10 bases between. The CDR3 consists of 15 residues. Germline assignment: CDR1 WSHSY and CDR2 SAAADI. The CDR3 coding sequence is TGCGCCAGCAGTGATCAGGGCCCGAGCAATCAGCCCCAGCATTTT. Translating it yields CASSDQGPSNQPQHF.

The chain combines TRBV12-2 with TRBJ2-5; the table's D call of TRBD2 was not tested on the DNA. TRBV12-2 is classified as a pseudogene. The CDR3 runs to 18 residues. The CDR3 sequence is CASRLPSGLAGGRETQYF. The CDR3 DNA reads TGTGCAAGTCGCTTACCAAGCGGTCTAGCGGGAGGACGAGAGACCCAGTACTTC.

This clone occurred once. DNA of the CDR3: TGTGCCAGCAGCTTGGAGGGGCTCGTAGTCACAGATACGCAGTATTTT. This gives the protein CASSLEGLVVTDTQYF. The chain joins TRBV5-6 to TRBJ2-3, with a weak D call TRBD1 (5 bases). V was pared by 0 bases and J by 2 bases, with 13 bases between. CDR1 is SGHDT and CDR2 is YYEEEE in the germline V gene. The CDR3 spans 16 residues.

This chain connects TRBV18 to TRBJ2-5; 7 nucleotides line up with TRBD1. The CDR3 extends over 14 amino acids. The germline V gene has CDR1 KGHSH and CDR2 LQKENI. J lost 3 bases, V lost 2 bases, and 3 bases had no gene match. DNA for the CDR3: TGTGCCAGCTCACCAGTCCAGGGGGAAGAGACCCAGTACTTC. Translated, it gives CASSPVQGEETQYF.

This clone was seen only once. The chain couples TRBV5-1 to TRBJ2-1; 8 nucleotides align to TRBD2. Germline V gives CDR1 SGHRS, CDR2 YFSETQ. V lost 3 bases, J lost 7 bases, and 9 bases stayed unmatched. The CDR3 covers 15 residues. CDR3 DNA: TGCGCCAGCAGCTATAGCGGGATAGGCGGAAATGAGCAGTTCTTC. As protein: CASSYSGIGGNEQFF. Supplemented by reference TRBV5-1 and TRBJ2-1, the full variable domain reads KAGVTQTPRYLIKTRGQQVTLSCSPISGHRSVSWYQQTPGQGLQFLFEYFSETQRNKGNFPGRFSGRQFSNSRSEMNVSTLELGDSALYLCASSYSGIGGNEQFFGPGTRLTVL.

The V call is TRBV5-3, the J call TRBJ1-1; D gene ambiguous. TRBV5-3 is flagged as an ORF with uncertain function. V shed 4 bases and J shed 2 bases, with 12 bases lying between them. The CDR3 consists of 14 residues. The CDR3 spells CARSTRQGNTEAFF. Here the CDR3 DNA reads TGTGCCAGAAGCACCCGACAAGGAAACACTGAAGCTTTCTTT.

This rearrangement joins TRBV18 to TRBJ2-5; no reliable D call. Germline CDR1 KGHSH, CDR2 LQKENI. With 2 bases removed from V and 1 base from J, the gap between germline ends came to 8 bases. This CDR3 spans 14 amino acids. CDR3 sequence: CASSPSATQETQYF. CDR3 nucleotide sequence: TGTGCCAGCTCACCATCAGCGACCCAAGAGACCCAGTACTTC.

CDR3 coding DNA: TGTGCCAGCAGCCTGAGACTAGCGGCCCCATACGAGCAGTACTTC. Translated, it gives CASSLRLAAPYEQYF. The rearrangement joins TRBV14 to TRBJ2-7; 9 bases agree with TRBD2. Germline assignment: CDR1 SGHDN and CDR2 FVKESK. There are 15 residues in the CDR3. V lost 4 bases and J lost 4; bases outside the gene matches: 8.

The J gene is TRBJ2-7, the V gene TRBV10-3, with 7 bases fitting TRBD1. There are 19 residues in the CDR3. J was trimmed by 3 bases and V by 3 bases; bases with no gene match: 20. Per the germline V gene, CDR1 is ENHRY and CDR2 is SYGVKD. This CDR3 reads CAISEGTASPNSLIYEQYF. The CDR3 DNA reads TGTGCCATCAGTGAAGGGACAGCTTCCCCCAATTCCCTAATCTACGAGCAGTACTTC.

The chain joins TRBV11-2 to TRBJ1-5; TRBD1 might be the D (5 bases). The CDR3 sequence is 14 residues long. V shed 6 bases and J shed 8 bases, with 17 bases lying between them. CDR1 SGHAT and CDR2 FQNNGV come from the germline V gene. The CDR3 DNA reads TGTGCCAGCAGTCGGACATCGTTAAGGGAGCCCCAGCATTTT. Its translation: CASSRTSLREPQHF.

This clone was counted a few times. The chain joins TRBV7-3 to TRBJ1-1, with a possible D match to TRBD1 (5 bases). The germline gives CDR1 SGHTA, CDR2 FQGTGA. V dropped 2 bases and J dropped 5 bases, with 12 bases sitting between them. This CDR3 comprises 14 residues. The CDR3: CASSLVGGGTEAFF. The CDR3 DNA follows: TGTGCCAGCAGCTTAGTAGGTGGGGGAACTGAAGCTTTCTTT.

This clone was recorded only once. The V gene is TRBV6-6, the J gene TRBJ2-2, with D hard to call. Between the trimmed V and J ends, which lost 5 bases and 0 bases, there was a span of 13 bases. Per germline, CDR1 MNHNY and CDR2 SVGAGI (reference sequence). CDR3 length: 16 residues. The CDR3 sequence is CASSQRSQSNTGELFF. The CDR3 bases are TGTGCCAGCAGTCAGAGGTCGCAATCGAACACCGGGGAGCTGTTTTTT.